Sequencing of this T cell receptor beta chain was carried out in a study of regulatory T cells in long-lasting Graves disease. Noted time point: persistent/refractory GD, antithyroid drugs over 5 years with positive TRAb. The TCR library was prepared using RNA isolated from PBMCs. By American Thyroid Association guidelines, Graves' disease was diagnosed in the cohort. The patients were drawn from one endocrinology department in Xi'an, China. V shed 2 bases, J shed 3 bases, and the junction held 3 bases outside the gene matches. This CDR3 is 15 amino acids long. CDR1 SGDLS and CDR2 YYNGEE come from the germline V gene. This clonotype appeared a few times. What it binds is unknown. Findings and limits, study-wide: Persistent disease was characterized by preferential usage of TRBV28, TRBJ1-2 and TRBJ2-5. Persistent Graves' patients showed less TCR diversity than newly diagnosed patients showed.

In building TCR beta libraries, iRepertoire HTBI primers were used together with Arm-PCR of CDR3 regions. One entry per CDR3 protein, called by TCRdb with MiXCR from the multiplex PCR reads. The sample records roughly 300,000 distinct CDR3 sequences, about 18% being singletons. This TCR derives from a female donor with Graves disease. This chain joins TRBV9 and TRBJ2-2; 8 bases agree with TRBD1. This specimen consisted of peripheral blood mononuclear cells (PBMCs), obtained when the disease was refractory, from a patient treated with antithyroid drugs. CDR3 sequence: CASSVTGAYTGELFF. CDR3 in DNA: TGTGCCAGCAGCGTGACAGGGGCATACACCGGGGAGCTGTTTTTT.